Following are 9 T cell receptor beta chains from one sample sequenced in a study of OX40 agonist ivuxolimab in advanced cancers. Profiling relied on immunoSEQ multiplex PCR, and the TCRdb table lists in-frame clones only, not all of them. The sample carries tens of thousands of clones, 81% recorded once. The specimen was CD4+ or CD8+ T cells sorted from blood, collected in a trial of the OX40 agonist ivuxolimab. The source of these receptors is an adult with an advanced solid tumor such as melanoma, head and neck, liver or kidney cancer.

V usage is TRBV4-1 and J usage is TRBJ1-1; D gene unclear. Per germline, CDR1 MGHRA and CDR2 YSYEKL. This CDR3 has 12 residues. The V and J ends lost 3 bases and 8 bases respectively, with 10 bases between them. Written as DNA, the CDR3 is TGCGCCAGCAGCCAGGTGGCGGAAGAAGCTTTCTTT. This codes for CASSQVAEEAFF.

The rearrangement uses TRBV5-6 and TRBJ1-2; TRBD1 is a possible D gene (6 bases). The V gene's germline CDR1 is SGHDT and CDR2 YYEEEE. The V end was cut by 0 bases, the J end by 12 bases, with 12 bases between. The CDR3 contains 12 residues. This chain's CDR3 is CASSLGLGGNTF. The CDR3 coding sequence is TGTGCCAGCAGCTTGGGTCTCGGGGGCAACACCTTC.

V gene TRBV28 combines with J gene TRBJ2-1; 7 positions agree with TRBD1. CDR3 length: 15 residues. The germline V gene encodes CDR1 MDHEN and CDR2 SYDVKM. The junction had 9 bases not matched to a gene; V was cut back by 3 bases and J by 7 bases. The chain's CDR3 is CASSFSTGVSNEQFF. As DNA, the CDR3 is TGTGCCAGCAGTTTTTCAACAGGGGTATCGAATGAGCAGTTCTTC.

The gene calls are TRBV9 and TRBJ1-2; TRBD1 might be the D (6 bases). CDR3 length equals 16 residues. CDR1 and CDR2 from the germline V gene are SGDLS and YYNGEE. Trimming took 0 bases from V and 6 from J, leaving 18 bases between them. CDR3 DNA: TGTGCCAGCAGCGTAGTGGGCGGGGGCGGCTACGATGGCTACACCTTC. Encoded protein: CASSVVGGGGYDGYTF.

The rearrangement joins TRBV6-5 to TRBJ1-2, with unresolved D. Between the trimmed V and J ends, which lost 2 bases and 3 bases, there was a span of 7 bases. CDR3 length: 13 residues. Per germline, CDR1 MNHEY and CDR2 SVGAGI. CDR3 amino acids: CASSYGEDYGYTF. The CDR3 DNA follows: TGTGCCAGCAGTTACGGGGAGGACTATGGCTACACCTTC.

Regarding this clone: The same CDR3 is also encoded by other DNA sequences in this sample. The genes are TRBV27 and TRBJ1-1; D perhaps matches TRBD1 (6 bases). This CDR3 region has 14 residues. With 3 bases removed from V and 5 bases from J, the gap between germline ends came to 13 bases. CDR1 is MNHEY and CDR2 is SMNVEV in the germline V gene (reference sequence). CDR3 sequence: CASSLIGGETEAFF. In nucleotides, the CDR3 is TGTGCCAGCAGTTTGATAGGGGGAGAGACTGAAGCTTTCTTT.

The chain uses TRBV4-1 and TRBJ2-7, with 7 bases that match TRBD1. The V gene's germline CDR1 is MGHRA and CDR2 YSYEKL. Trimming took 1 base from V and 4 from J; bases not matched to a gene: 7. The CDR3 extends over 15 amino acids. The CDR3 region has the DNA TGCGCCAGCAGCCAAGTCATAGGGGGCGGGTACGAGCAGTACTTC. This encodes CASSQVIGGGYEQYF.

The chain uses TRBV4-1 and TRBJ2-2; a possible D gene is TRBD2 (7 bases). Germline V lookup: CDR1 MGHRA, CDR2 YSYEKL. The CDR3 spans 15 residues. V lost 8 bases and J lost 6, with 19 bases in between. Here the CDR3 DNA reads TGCGCCAGCTCACAGGGAGGGACGAAGGCCGGGGAGCTGTTTTTT. This sequence encodes CASSQGGTKAGELFF.

The chain combines TRBV5-1 with TRBJ1-1, with no clear D. V lost 0 bases to trimming and J lost 6 bases, with 9 bases between them. The CDR3 runs 13 residues. CDR1 is SGHRS and CDR2 is YFSETQ in the germline V gene. The CDR3 loop is CASSLAEGSEAFF. The CDR3 bases are TGCGCCAGCAGCTTGGCCGAAGGGTCTGAAGCTTTCTTT. Supplemented by reference TRBV5-1 and TRBJ1-1, the full variable domain reads KAGVTQTPRYLIKTRGQQVTLSCSPISGHRSVSWYQQTPGQGLQFLFEYFSETQRNKGNFPGRFSGRQFSNSRSEMNVSTLELGDSALYLCASSLAEGSEAFFGQGTRLTVV.